The 29 T cell receptor beta chains listed next were all sequenced from one sample in a study of Ad26.COV2.S vaccination and SARS-CoV-2 variants. Profiled with immunoSEQ multiplex PCR; TCRdb holds only in-frame clones, not every one. The sample has over 110,000 clones, 86% seen once. Sequencing was performed on peripheral blood, taken after recovery from COVID-19. Every receptor here comes from a human donor who had recovered from COVID-19.

The rearrangement links TRBV5-4 to TRBJ1-6; 7 bases fit TRBD1. Germline CDR1 SGHNT, CDR2 YYREEE (reference sequence). The CDR3 totals 16 residues. Losses at the gene ends were 5 bases for V and 7 bases for J; bases not matched to a gene: 12. The CDR3 region is CASSHNTGTANSPLHF. For the CDR3, the DNA is TGTGCCAGCAGTCATAACACCGGGACAGCAAATTCACCCCTCCACTTT.

The chain couples TRBV30 to TRBJ2-1; D call uncertain. This CDR3 is built from 12 residues. Germline V CDR1 and CDR2: GTSNPN, SVGIG (reference sequence). Deletions cut 3 bases from V and 6 bases from J, with 9 bases between. CDR3 DNA: TGTGCCTGGAGACAGAATTTCAATGAGCAGTTCTTC. It encodes CAWRQNFNEQFF. The full variable domain, in which reference TRBV30 and TRBJ2-1 provide the parts outside the CDR3, is SQTIHQWPATLVQPVGSPLSLECTVEGTSNPNLYWYRQAAGRGLQLLFYSVGIGQISSEVPQNLSASRPQDRQFILSSKKLLLSDSGFYLCAWRQNFNEQFFGPGTRLTVL.

There are a few counts of this clone. The chain uses TRBV6-5 and TRBJ2-5; 11 bases fit TRBD1. With V trimmed by 5 bases and J by 4 bases, 3 bases remained unmatched. This CDR3 is 14 amino acids long. Germline CDR1 reads MNHEY; CDR2 reads SVGAGI. CDR3 region: CASSPGQGGETQYF. The DNA of the CDR3 is TGTGCCAGCAGTCCGGGACAGGGGGGAGAGACCCAGTACTTC.

The chain has TRBV2 and TRBJ2-3; 11 nucleotides match TRBD2. The CDR3 consists of 17 residues. CDR1 is SNHLY and CDR2 is FYNNEI in the germline V gene. After removal of 2 bases from V and 2 bases from J, the junction contained 6 bases not matched to a gene. The CDR3 region has the DNA TGTGCCAGCAGTGAACCTTATAGCGGGGGGGCCACAGATACGCAGTATTTT. Translation: CASSEPYSGGATDTQYF.

J is TRBJ1-5 and V is TRBV6-6; no firm D call. The CDR3 length is 13 residues. V was cut by 3 bases and J by 0 bases, with 3 bases left in between. CDR1 is MNHNY, CDR2 SVGAGI, per germline (reference sequence). The CDR3 sequence is CASSYDSNQPQHF. CDR3 DNA: TGTGCCAGCAGTTATGATAGCAATCAGCCCCAGCATTTT.

The chain recombines TRBV13 with TRBJ1-1; possibly TRBD1 for D (5 bases). Germline V CDR1 and CDR2: PRHDT, FYEKMQ (reference sequence). The CDR3 totals 16 residues. V was shortened by 2 bases and J by 7 bases, with 20 bases between the two germline ends. The CDR3 coding sequence is TGTGCCAGCAGCTTACCCAGGGACGGTGGGGGGGGTGAAGCTTTCTTT. It translates to CASSLPRDGGGGEAFF.

The rearrangement joins TRBV5-5 to TRBJ2-7, with no clear D. Trimming took 0 bases from V and 0 from J, leaving 10 bases between them. This CDR3 has 15 residues. Germline-derived CDR1 and CDR2 are SGHKS and YYEKEE (reference sequence). The CDR3 nucleotides read TGTGCCAGCAGCTTGGGGGCAGGAAACTCCTACGAGCAGTACTTC. Amino acids: CASSLGAGNSYEQYF.

This clone has a single count. The chain uses TRBV2 and TRBJ1-4; 7 nucleotides agree with TRBD1. In germline, CDR1 is SNHLY, CDR2 FYNNEI. The CDR3 is made up of 14 amino acids. Unmatched junction bases numbered 3, after V lost 0 bases and J lost 8 bases. CDR3 protein: CASSEATGREKLFF. CDR3 bases: TGTGCCAGCAGTGAAGCGACAGGGAGAGAAAAACTGTTTTTT.

This clone was counted a few times. Other DNA sequences from this sample encode an identical CDR3 as well. J is TRBJ2-2 and V is TRBV29-1, with D unclear. The CDR3 loop spans 11 amino acids. Trimming pared 6 bases from V and 3 bases from J, leaving 5 bases between. Germline loops: CDR1 SQVTM, CDR2 ANQGSEA. The CDR3 coding sequence is TGCAGCGTCGCAGACACCGGGGAGCTGTTTTTT. Translated: CSVADTGELFF.

The J gene is TRBJ2-3, the V gene TRBV7-9; D is undetermined. The CDR3 contains 15 residues. The V end lost 5 bases, the J end lost 5 bases, and 17 bases lay between the germline ends. Per germline, CDR1 SEHNR and CDR2 FQNEAQ (reference sequence). The DNA of the CDR3 is TGTGCCAGCAGCCCCCCCGGGCAGGCTGAAGATACGCAGTATTTT. Its translation is CASSPPGQAEDTQYF.

The chain carries TRBV7-8 and TRBJ2-3, with 9 bases lining up with TRBD2. The V segment lost 0 bases and the J segment 1 base; nucleotides outside the gene matches: 2. This CDR3 comprises 16 residues. Germline CDR1 SGHVS, CDR2 FQNEAQ. CDR3 coding DNA: TGTGCCAGCAGCTTAGCGAAGCGGGGGGGCACAGATACGCAGTATTTT. Protein product: CASSLAKRGGTDTQYF.

This clone was picked up one time. The chain has TRBV15 and TRBJ1-1; D is ambiguous. The V end lost 0 bases, the J end lost 3 bases, and 8 bases lay between the germline ends. This CDR3 spans 14 amino acids. CDR1 is LNHNV, CDR2 YYDKDF, per germline (reference sequence). The CDR3 DNA sequence: TGTGCCACCAGCAGAGATTGGAGGGACACTGAAGCTTTCTTT. It is translated as CATSRDWRDTEAFF.

This clone showed up just a few times. The genes are TRBV28 and TRBJ2-7, with 9 bases lining up with TRBD1. CDR3 length equals 15 residues. V shed 5 bases and J 0 bases; nucleotides not matched to a gene: 5. Germline V CDR1 and CDR2: MDHEN, SYDVKM. The CDR3 nucleotides read TGTGCCAGCAGTCGCTCGGGACAGGGCTCCTACGAGCAGTACTTC. Its translation is CASSRSGQGSYEQYF.

This chain joins TRBV28 and TRBJ1-2; D is unresolved. The CDR3 runs 14 residues. Trimming removed 3 bases from V and 4 bases from J, with 12 bases in between. Per the germline V gene, CDR1 is MDHEN and CDR2 is SYDVKM. The CDR3 is CASSFTGLGYGYTF. CDR3 bases: TGTGCCAGCAGTTTTACCGGCCTGGGCTATGGCTACACCTTC.

The CDR3 reads CASSPTPAGSSYNEQFF. The CDR3 DNA is TGTGCCAGCAGCCCCACTCCAGCGGGGAGCTCCTACAATGAGCAGTTCTTC. V and J are TRBV11-2 and TRBJ2-1, with 7 bases aligning to TRBD2. Germline values: CDR1 SGHAT, CDR2 FQNNGV. The CDR3 is 17 residues long. After removal of 5 bases from V and 0 bases from J, the junction contained 10 bases not matched to a gene.

The chain uses TRBV30 and TRBJ2-3, with D unresolved. V lost 3 bases and J lost 3, with 7 bases in between. The germline V gene encodes CDR1 GTSNPN and CDR2 SVGIG (reference sequence). This CDR3 is built from 12 residues. In DNA form, the CDR3 reads TGTGCCTGGAGCCCAATGACAGATACGCAGTATTTT. Amino acids: CAWSPMTDTQYF.

V is TRBV3-1 (or the pseudogene TRBV3-2) and J is TRBJ1-2; 11 bases map to TRBD1. After removal of 4 bases from V and 4 bases from J, the junction contained 5 bases not matched to a gene. The germline gives CDR1 LGHDT, CDR2 YNNKEL (reference sequence). The CDR3 spans 15 residues. The DNA for the CDR3 is TGTGCCAGCAGCCTCGGACAGGGGGCCTCCTATGGCTACACCTTC. Protein: CASSLGQGASYGYTF.

This rearrangement joins TRBV9 to TRBJ2-7; D is unresolved. Germline CDR1 SGDLS, CDR2 YYNGEE. The CDR3 consists of 14 residues. The V gene lost 0 bases and the J gene lost 2 bases, with 9 bases spanning the gap. CDR3 nucleotide sequence: TGTGCCAGCAGCGTAGGGCACTCGACCTACGAGCAGTACTTC. Protein sequence: CASSVGHSTYEQYF.

This rearrangement joins TRBV29-1 to TRBJ2-1; D may be TRBD1 (6 bases). The V end lost 1 base, the J end lost 0 bases, and 10 bases lay between the germline ends. This CDR3 has 15 amino acids. Germline V CDR1 and CDR2: SQVTM, ANQGSEA. The CDR3 loop reads CSVEGTASSYNEQFF. The CDR3 coding sequence is TGCAGCGTTGAAGGGACAGCGAGCTCCTACAATGAGCAGTTCTTC.

The J gene is TRBJ2-1, the V gene TRBV27; D perhaps matches TRBD2 (6 bases). This CDR3 spans 15 amino acids. CDR1 and CDR2 from the germline V gene are MNHEY and SMNVEV (reference sequence). The ends were cut back, 2 bases at V and 4 bases at J, with 12 bases in the middle. DNA for the CDR3: TGTGCCAGCAGTTTAGACGGGGGACCTTACAATGAGCAGTTCTTC. This codes for CASSLDGGPYNEQFF.

V is TRBV6-5 and J is TRBJ2-7, with 7 bases identical to TRBD1. The germline V gene has CDR1 MNHEY and CDR2 SVGAGI. This CDR3 is 14 amino acids long. With V trimmed by 4 bases and J by 0 bases, 3 bases remained unmatched. CDR3 sequence reads: CASSSTGSSYEQYF. In DNA, the CDR3 is TGTGCCAGCAGTTCGACAGGGAGCTCCTACGAGCAGTACTTC.

This clone was seen a few times. The J gene is TRBJ2-5, the V gene TRBV7-9, with TRBD2 matching over 13 bases. Per the germline V gene, CDR1 is SEHNR and CDR2 is FQNEAQ (reference sequence). V trimming: 5 bases; J trimming: 2 bases; junction bases outside the gene matches: 11. The CDR3 loop spans 18 amino acids. CDR3 sequence reads: CASSKTSGGAMIQETQYF. As DNA, the CDR3 is TGTGCCAGCAGCAAAACTAGCGGGGGGGCGATGATACAAGAGACCCAGTACTTC.

This clone was seen more than once but under ten times. The chain joins TRBV24-1 to TRBJ1-4; D is undetermined. Germline V gene sequence: CDR1 KGHDR, CDR2 SFDVKD. The CDR3 has 13 amino acids. V dropped 9 bases and J dropped 2 bases, with 9 bases sitting between them. For the CDR3, the DNA is TGTGCCACCGGCGATTCGACTAATGAAAAACTGTTTTTT. This sequence encodes CATGDSTNEKLFF.

The chain links TRBV4-3 to TRBJ1-2; no clear D gene. The CDR3 is 14 amino acids. V lost 3 bases and J 4 bases, leaving 12 bases between the germline ends. Germline loops: CDR1 LGHNA, CDR2 YSLEER. The CDR3 reads CASSHLAGTYGYTF. As DNA, the CDR3 is TGCGCCAGCAGCCATCTCGCGGGAACCTATGGCTACACCTTC.

The chain carries TRBV19 and TRBJ1-1; a possible D gene is TRBD1 (6 bases). The length of the CDR3 is 14 residues. V shed 1 base and J shed 1 base, with 7 bases lying between them. Per germline, CDR1 LNHDA and CDR2 SQIVND (reference sequence). CDR3 region: CASSIGGGNTEAFF. In DNA form, the CDR3 reads TGTGCCAGTAGTATAGGAGGGGGGAACACTGAAGCTTTCTTT.

This chain uses TRBV6-2 or TRBV6-3 with TRBJ2-7; D is possibly TRBD1 or TRBD2 (5 bases each). The CDR3 covers 15 residues. CDR1 is MNHEY and CDR2 is SVGEGT in the germline V gene. The V and J ends lost 2 bases and 2 bases respectively, with 13 bases between them. CDR3 protein: CASSYRDQITYEQYF. The CDR3 nucleotides are TGTGCCAGCAGTTACAGGGACCAAATTACCTACGAGCAGTACTTC.

The J gene is TRBJ2-7, the V gene TRBV7-2; D unresolved. Trimming took 4 bases from V and 3 from J, leaving 25 bases between them. The CDR3 covers 18 residues. Germline lookup yields CDR1 SGHTA and CDR2 FQGNSA. The CDR3 loop reads CASSSFFRGPLTLYEQYF. CDR3 bases: TGTGCCAGCAGCTCATTTTTTCGAGGTCCCCTTACCCTCTACGAGCAGTACTTC.

The chain joins TRBV6-6 to TRBJ2-2; the D is unclear. From germline, CDR1 is MNHNY and CDR2 SVGAGI (reference sequence). V shed 7 bases and J shed 3 bases, with 9 bases lying between them. CDR3 length equals 13 residues. The CDR3 is CASTHGDTGELFF. The CDR3 DNA sequence: TGTGCCAGCACCCACGGCGACACCGGGGAGCTGTTTTTT.

The rearrangement joins TRBV7-2 to TRBJ2-1; TRBD1 matches at 10 bases. The CDR3 consists of 16 residues. After removal of 6 bases from V and 2 bases from J, the junction contained 7 bases not matched to a gene. The germline V gene encodes CDR1 SGHTA and CDR2 FQGNSA. The CDR3 reads CASSYSGTGAYNEQFF. The DNA of the CDR3 is TGTGCCAGCAGTTATAGCGGGACAGGGGCCTACAATGAGCAGTTCTTC.